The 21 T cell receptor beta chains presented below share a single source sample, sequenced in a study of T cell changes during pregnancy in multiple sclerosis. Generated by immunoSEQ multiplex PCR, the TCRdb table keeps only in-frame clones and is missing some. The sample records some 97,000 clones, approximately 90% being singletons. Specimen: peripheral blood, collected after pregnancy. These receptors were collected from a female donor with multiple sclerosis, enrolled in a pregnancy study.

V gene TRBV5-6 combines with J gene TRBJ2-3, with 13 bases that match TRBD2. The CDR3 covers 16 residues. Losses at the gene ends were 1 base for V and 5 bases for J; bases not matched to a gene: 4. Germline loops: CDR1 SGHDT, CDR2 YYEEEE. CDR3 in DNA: TGTGCCAGCAGCTTGACACTAGCGGGGGGGCTAGATACGCAGTATTTT. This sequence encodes CASSLTLAGGLDTQYF.

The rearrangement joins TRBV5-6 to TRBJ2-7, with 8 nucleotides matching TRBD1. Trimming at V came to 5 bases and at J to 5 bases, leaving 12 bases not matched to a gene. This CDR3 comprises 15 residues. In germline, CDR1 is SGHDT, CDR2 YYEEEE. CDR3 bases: TGTGCCAGCAGTTTCGGACAGGGCTCACGGAACGAGCAGTACTTC. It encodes CASSFGQGSRNEQYF.

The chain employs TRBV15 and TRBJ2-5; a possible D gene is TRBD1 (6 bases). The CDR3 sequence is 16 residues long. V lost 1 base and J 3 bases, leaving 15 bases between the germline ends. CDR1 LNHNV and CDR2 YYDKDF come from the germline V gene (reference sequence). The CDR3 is CATSRGPGKGEETQYF. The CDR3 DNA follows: TGTGCCACCAGCAGAGGTCCGGGTAAGGGGGAAGAGACCCAGTACTTC.

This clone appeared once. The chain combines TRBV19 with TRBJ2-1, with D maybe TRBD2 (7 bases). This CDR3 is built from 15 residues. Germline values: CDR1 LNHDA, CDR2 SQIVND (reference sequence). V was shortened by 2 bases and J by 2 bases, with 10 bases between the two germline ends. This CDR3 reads CASSISGGPYNEQFF. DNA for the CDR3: TGTGCCAGTAGTATATCGGGGGGCCCCTACAATGAGCAGTTCTTC.

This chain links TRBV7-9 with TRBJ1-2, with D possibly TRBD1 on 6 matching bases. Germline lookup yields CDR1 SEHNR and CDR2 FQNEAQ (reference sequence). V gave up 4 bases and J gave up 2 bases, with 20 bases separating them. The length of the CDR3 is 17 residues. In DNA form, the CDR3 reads TGTGCCAGCAGCTACCCAGCGGGGGCGAATGGGAACTATGGCTACACCTTC. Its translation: CASSYPAGANGNYGYTF.

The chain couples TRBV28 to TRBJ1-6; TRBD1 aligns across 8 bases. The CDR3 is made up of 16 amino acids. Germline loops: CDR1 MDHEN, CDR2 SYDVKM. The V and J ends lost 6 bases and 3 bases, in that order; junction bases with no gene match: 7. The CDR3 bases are TGTGCCAGCAGAACGACAGGGGTAGACTATAATTCACCCCTCCACTTT. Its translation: CASRTTGVDYNSPLHF.

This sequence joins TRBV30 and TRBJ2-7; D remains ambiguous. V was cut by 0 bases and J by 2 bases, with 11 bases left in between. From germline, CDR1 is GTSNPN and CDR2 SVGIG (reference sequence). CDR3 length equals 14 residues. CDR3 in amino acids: CAWSVGDTAYEQYF. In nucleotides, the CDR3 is TGTGCCTGGAGTGTGGGTGACACTGCCTACGAGCAGTACTTC.

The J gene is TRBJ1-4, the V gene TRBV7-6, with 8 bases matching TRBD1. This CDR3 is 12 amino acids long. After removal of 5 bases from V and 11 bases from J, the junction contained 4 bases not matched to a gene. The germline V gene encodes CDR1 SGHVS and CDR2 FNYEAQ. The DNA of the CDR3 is TGTGCCAGCAGCCCCCGACAGGGGAAACTGTTTTTT. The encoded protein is CASSPRQGKLFF.

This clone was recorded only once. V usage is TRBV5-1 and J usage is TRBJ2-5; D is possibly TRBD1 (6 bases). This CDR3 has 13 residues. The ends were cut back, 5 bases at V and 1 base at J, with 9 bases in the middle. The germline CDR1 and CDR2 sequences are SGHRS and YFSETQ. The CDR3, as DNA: TGCGCCAGCAGACAGGGTGCCCAAGAGACCCAGTACTTC. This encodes CASRQGAQETQYF.

The CDR3 sequence: CASGGIITYEQYF. The CDR3 DNA sequence: TGTGCCAGCGGCGGGATTATCACCTACGAGCAGTACTTC. V gene TRBV14 combines with J gene TRBJ2-7, with D maybe TRBD2 (6 bases). The germline V gene has CDR1 SGHDN and CDR2 FVKESK. CDR3 length: 13 residues. The V and J ends lost 8 bases and 2 bases respectively, with 13 bases between them.

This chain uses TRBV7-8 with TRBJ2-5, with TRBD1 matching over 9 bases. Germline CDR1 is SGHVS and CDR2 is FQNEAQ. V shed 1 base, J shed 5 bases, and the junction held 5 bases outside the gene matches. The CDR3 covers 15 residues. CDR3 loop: CASSLGAGQGETQYF. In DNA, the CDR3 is TGTGCCAGCAGCTTAGGTGCGGGACAGGGTGAGACCCAGTACTTC.

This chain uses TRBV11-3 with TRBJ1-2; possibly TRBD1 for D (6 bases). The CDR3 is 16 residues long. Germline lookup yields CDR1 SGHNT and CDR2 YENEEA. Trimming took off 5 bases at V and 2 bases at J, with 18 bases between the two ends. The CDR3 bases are TGTGCCAGCAGCATAGGCGAGGGGGTGATGAACTATGGCTACACCTTC. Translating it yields CASSIGEGVMNYGYTF. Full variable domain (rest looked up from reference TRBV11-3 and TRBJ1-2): EAGVVQSPRYKIIEKKQPVAFWCNPISGHNTLYWYLQNLGQGPELLIRYENEEAVDDSQLPKDRFSAERLKGVDSTLKIQPAELGDSAVYLCASSIGEGVMNYGYTFGSGTRLTVV.

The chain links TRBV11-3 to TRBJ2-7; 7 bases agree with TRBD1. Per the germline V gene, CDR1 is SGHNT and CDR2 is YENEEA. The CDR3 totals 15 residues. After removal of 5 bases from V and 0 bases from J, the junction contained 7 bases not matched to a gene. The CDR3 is CASSQTGTDSYEQYF. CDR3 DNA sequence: TGTGCCAGCAGCCAAACCGGGACAGACTCCTACGAGCAGTACTTC.

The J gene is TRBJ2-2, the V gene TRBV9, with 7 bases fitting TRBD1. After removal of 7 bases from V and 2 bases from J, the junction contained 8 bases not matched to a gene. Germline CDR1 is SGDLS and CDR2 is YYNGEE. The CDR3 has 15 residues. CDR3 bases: TGTGCCAGCTCCTTACGACAGGGTAACACCGGGGAGCTGTTTTTT. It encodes CASSLRQGNTGELFF.

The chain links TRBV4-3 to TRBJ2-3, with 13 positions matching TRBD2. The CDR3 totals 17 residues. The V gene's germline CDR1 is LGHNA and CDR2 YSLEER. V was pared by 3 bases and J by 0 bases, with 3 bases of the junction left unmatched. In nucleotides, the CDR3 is TGCGCCAGCAGCCATGGGACTAGCGGGGTCAGCACAGATACGCAGTATTTT. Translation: CASSHGTSGVSTDTQYF.

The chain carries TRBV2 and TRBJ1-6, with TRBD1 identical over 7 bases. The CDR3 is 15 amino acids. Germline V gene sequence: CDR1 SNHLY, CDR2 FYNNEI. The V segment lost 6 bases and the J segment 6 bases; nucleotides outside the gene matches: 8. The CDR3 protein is CASSPGGQVNSPLHF. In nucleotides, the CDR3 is TGTGCCAGCAGCCCTGGTGGACAGGTTAATTCACCCCTCCACTTT.

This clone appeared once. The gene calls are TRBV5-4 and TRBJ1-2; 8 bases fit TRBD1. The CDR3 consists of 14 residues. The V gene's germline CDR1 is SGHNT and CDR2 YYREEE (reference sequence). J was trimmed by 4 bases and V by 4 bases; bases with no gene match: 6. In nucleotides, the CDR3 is TGTGCCAGCAGCCCGGGACAGGAGACCTATGGCTACACCTTC. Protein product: CASSPGQETYGYTF.

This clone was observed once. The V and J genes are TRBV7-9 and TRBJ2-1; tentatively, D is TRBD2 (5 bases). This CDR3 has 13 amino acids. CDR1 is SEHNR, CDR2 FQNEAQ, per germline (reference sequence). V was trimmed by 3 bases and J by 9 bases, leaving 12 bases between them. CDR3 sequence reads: CASSFLDFSEQFF. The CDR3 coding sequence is TGTGCCAGCAGCTTTTTGGACTTCAGTGAGCAGTTCTTC.

The CDR3 coding sequence is TGTGCCAGCAGCAGAGGTCTAGCGGTAAACACCGGGGAGCTGTTTTTT. Residues: CASSRGLAVNTGELFF. The V call is TRBV7-6, the J call TRBJ2-2; the match to TRBD2 covers 7 bases. Germline V CDR1 and CDR2: SGHVS, FNYEAQ. CDR3 length: 16 amino acids. Trimming took 5 bases from V and 2 from J; bases not matched to a gene: 8.

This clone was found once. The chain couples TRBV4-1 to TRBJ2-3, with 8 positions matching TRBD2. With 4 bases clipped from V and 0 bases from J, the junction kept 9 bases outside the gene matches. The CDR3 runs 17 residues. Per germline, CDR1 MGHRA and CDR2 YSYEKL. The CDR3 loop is CASSPLWPSGSTDTQYF. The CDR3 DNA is TGCGCCAGCAGCCCACTGTGGCCTAGCGGGAGCACAGATACGCAGTATTTT.

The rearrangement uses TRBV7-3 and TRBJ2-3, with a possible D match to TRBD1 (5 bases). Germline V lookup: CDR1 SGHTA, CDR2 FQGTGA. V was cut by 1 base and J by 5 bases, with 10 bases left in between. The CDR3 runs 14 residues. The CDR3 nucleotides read TGTGCCAGCAGCTTAAAGGGGCCTTTAGATACGCAGTATTTT. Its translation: CASSLKGPLDTQYF.